The 15 T cell receptor beta chains below come from one sample, sequenced in a study of cytomegalovirus exposure and HLA in healthy donors. The PCR had 60 Vbeta and 13 Jbeta primers. The assay was immunoSEQ multiplex PCR, and TCRdb's table has in-frame clones only and misses some. The sample data list 130,000 to 150,000 clones. Sequenced input: PBMCs. The receptors here all came from a male donor in good health and CMV-seronegative.

The CDR3 here is CASSYSVQGIPEAFF. Written as DNA, the CDR3 is TGTGCCAGCAGTTACTCCGTACAGGGGATCCCTGAAGCTTTCTTT. V and J are TRBV6-5 and TRBJ1-1, with 7 nucleotides matching TRBD1. This CDR3 has 15 amino acids. Germline V lookup: CDR1 MNHEY, CDR2 SVGAGI. Germline trimming cut 0 bases from V and 6 bases from J; bases unmatched to any gene: 7.

The V gene is TRBV6-4, the J gene TRBJ1-2; a possible D gene is TRBD1 (6 bases). V lost 0 bases and J lost 7, with 15 bases in between. The CDR3 loop spans 15 amino acids. The germline CDR1 and CDR2 sequences are MRHNA and SNTAGT. The CDR3 DNA follows: TGTGCCAGCAGTGACTCAGTGCGGGCCAGGGGTGGCTACACCTTC. Translating gives CASSDSVRARGGYTF.

The chain recombines TRBV6-1 with TRBJ2-1; D perhaps matches TRBD2 (5 bases). Trimming took off 1 base at V and 8 bases at J, with 9 bases between the two ends. Germline V gene data show CDR1 as MNHNS and CDR2 as SASEGT. The CDR3 runs to 13 residues. CDR3 region: CASSEVGRDEQFF. In nucleotides, the CDR3 is TGTGCCAGCAGTGAAGTAGGGCGGGATGAGCAGTTCTTC.

The CDR3, as DNA: TGTGCCAGCAGCTTAGGGGACTCACTGTGGGGCAATCAGCCCCAGCATTTT. As protein: CASSLGDSLWGNQPQHF. J is TRBJ1-5 and V is TRBV7-9; a possible D gene is TRBD1 (5 bases). Per germline, CDR1 SEHNR and CDR2 FQNEAQ (reference sequence). Trimming took 1 base from V and 2 from J, leaving 15 bases between them. The CDR3 contains 17 residues.

The chain employs TRBV2 and TRBJ2-7; D might be TRBD1 (6 bases). CDR1 is SNHLY and CDR2 is FYNNEI in the germline V gene. The CDR3 is 14 amino acids. V lost 4 bases and J 3 bases, leaving 13 bases between the germline ends. CDR3 in amino acids: CASSGGGDGYEQYF. CDR3 coding DNA: TGTGCCAGCAGTGGAGGGGGTGACGGCTACGAGCAGTACTTC.

The chain is built from TRBV5-1 and TRBJ2-1; 10 nucleotides match TRBD2. With 4 bases clipped from V and 4 bases from J, the junction kept 5 bases outside the gene matches. The CDR3 has 15 residues. Germline values: CDR1 SGHRS, CDR2 YFSETQ. As DNA, the CDR3 is TGCGCCAGCAGCCCAGCGGGAGGGCCTTACAATGAGCAGTTCTTC. Its protein product is CASSPAGGPYNEQFF.

With regard to this clone: The identical CDR3 is also encoded by other nucleotide sequences in the sample. The chain combines TRBV9 with TRBJ2-3, with no clear D. The CDR3 extends over 14 amino acids. Germline V gene data show CDR1 as SGDLS and CDR2 as YYNGEE. V shed 0 bases and J shed 1 base, with 6 bases lying between them. The CDR3 DNA is TGTGCCAGCAGCGTAGGTAGTGGCACAGATACGCAGTATTTT. This translates into CASSVGSGTDTQYF.

CDR3 amino acids: CASSGQGGNEKLFF. In DNA, the CDR3 is TGTGCCAGCAGCGGACAGGGGGGCAATGAAAAACTGTTTTTT. V and J are TRBV9 and TRBJ1-4; 9 nucleotides match TRBD1. The CDR3 has 14 amino acids. The J segment lost 5 bases and the V segment lost 3 bases, leaving 2 bases of the junction unmatched. Looked up from germline, CDR1 is SGDLS and CDR2 is YYNGEE.

CDR3 DNA sequence: TGTGCCAGCAGCTCCGGGGCGCGGGGAGGGTATTCACCCCTCCACTTT. Protein product: CASSSGARGGYSPLHF. This sequence joins TRBV7-9 and TRBJ1-6; possibly TRBD1 for D (5 bases). The CDR3 has 16 amino acids. In germline, CDR1 is SEHNR, CDR2 FQNEAQ (reference sequence). V lost 4 bases and J 8 bases, leaving 18 bases between the germline ends.

The chain joins TRBV14 to TRBJ1-5; no clear D. The V gene's germline CDR1 is SGHDN and CDR2 FVKESK. CDR3 length: 13 amino acids. V lost 1 base and J 5 bases, leaving 6 bases between the germline ends. The chain's CDR3 is CASSQGTDQPQHF. The CDR3 nucleotides are TGTGCCAGCAGCCAAGGCACAGATCAGCCCCAGCATTTT. The variable domain in full, completed from reference TRBV14 and TRBJ1-5, reads EAGVTQFPSHSVIEKGQTVTLRCDPISGHDNLYWYRRVMGKEIKFLLHFVKESKQDESGMPNNRFLAERTGGTYSTLKVQPAELEDSGVYFCASSQGTDQPQHFGDGTRLSIL.

V gene TRBV5-4 combines with J gene TRBJ2-2; perhaps TRBD2 as D (5 bases). V dropped 4 bases and J dropped 3 bases, with 16 bases sitting between them. The CDR3 runs to 16 residues. Per the germline V gene, CDR1 is SGHNT and CDR2 is YYREEE (reference sequence). The CDR3 loop is CASSIQLAGHTGELFF. For the CDR3, the DNA is TGTGCCAGCAGCATCCAACTGGCGGGCCACACCGGGGAGCTGTTTTTT.

This chain uses TRBV2 with TRBJ2-5, with D maybe TRBD2 (7 bases). The germline CDR1 and CDR2 sequences are SNHLY and FYNNEI. The CDR3 runs 16 residues. Trimming pared 5 bases from V and 4 bases from J, leaving 20 bases between. The CDR3: CASSWGGAGLGETQYF. CDR3 nucleotides: TGTGCCAGCAGTTGGGGGGGCGCGGGTCTTGGAGAGACCCAGTACTTC.

V usage is TRBV15 and J usage is TRBJ2-2, with TRBD2 matching 9 bases. Germline CDR1 LNHNV, CDR2 YYDKDF (reference sequence). The V gene end was trimmed by 5 bases and the J gene end by 9 bases; junction bases not matched to a gene: 13. This CDR3 is 16 amino acids long. The CDR3 spells CATSRGLAGRVRELFF. The CDR3 DNA sequence: TGTGCCACCAGCCGGGGGCTAGCGGGACGAGTTAGGGAGCTGTTTTTT.

This chain links TRBV6-5 with TRBJ1-2; no reliable D call. Trimming pared 0 bases from V and 2 bases from J, leaving 7 bases between. Per germline, CDR1 MNHEY and CDR2 SVGAGI. CDR3 size: 14 residues. The chain's CDR3 is CASSYSGGNYGYTF. CDR3 nucleotide sequence: TGTGCCAGCAGTTACTCCGGCGGCAACTATGGCTACACCTTC.

V is TRBV5-1 and J is TRBJ2-7; 10 positions match TRBD2. V lost 0 bases to trimming and J lost 4 bases; unmatched junction nucleotides: 4. Germline-derived CDR1 and CDR2 are SGHRS and YFSETQ. The CDR3 covers 15 residues. In DNA, the CDR3 is TGCGCCAGCAGCTTGGAGGTAGCGGGGGGATACGAGCAGTACTTC. Translating gives CASSLEVAGGYEQYF.